This T cell receptor beta chain was observed in a study of beta chain features in type 1 diabetes. Study-level results: A possible short-template PCR bias applies equally to patients and controls. Moderate but significant shortening of TCRB CDR3s was recorded in all four CD4+ subsets from Type 1 diabetes patients.

On this clone itself: Its antigen is not known.

cDNA synthesis used the whole RNA isolate, giving expressed TCRB sequences. Sequenced by immunoSEQ multiplex PCR; TCRdb stores in-frame clones only, minus some. The sample contains approximately 270,000 clones, roughly an eighth of which appear only once. Germline CDR1 is KGHSH and CDR2 is LQKENI. The CDR3 has 15 residues. The trim removed 3 bases at V and 7 bases at J, leaving 10 bases unmatched. J is TRBJ2-7 and V is TRBV18, with 9 bases that match TRBD1. The source is a man aged 25 to 40 with type 1 diabetes. Sequencing was performed on naive CD4+ T cells from blood. The CDR3 nucleotides are TGTGCCAGCTCACCTACCGGGACAGGGAGGAATGAGCAGTACTTC. It yields the protein CASSPTGTGRNEQYF. The full variable domain, in which reference TRBV18 and TRBJ2-7 provide the parts outside the CDR3, is NAGVMQNPRHLVRRRGQEARLRCSPMKGHSHVYWYRQLPEEGLKFMVYLQKENIIDESGMPKERFSAEFPKEGPSILRIQQVVRGDSAAYFCASSPTGTGRNEQYFGPGTRLTVT.